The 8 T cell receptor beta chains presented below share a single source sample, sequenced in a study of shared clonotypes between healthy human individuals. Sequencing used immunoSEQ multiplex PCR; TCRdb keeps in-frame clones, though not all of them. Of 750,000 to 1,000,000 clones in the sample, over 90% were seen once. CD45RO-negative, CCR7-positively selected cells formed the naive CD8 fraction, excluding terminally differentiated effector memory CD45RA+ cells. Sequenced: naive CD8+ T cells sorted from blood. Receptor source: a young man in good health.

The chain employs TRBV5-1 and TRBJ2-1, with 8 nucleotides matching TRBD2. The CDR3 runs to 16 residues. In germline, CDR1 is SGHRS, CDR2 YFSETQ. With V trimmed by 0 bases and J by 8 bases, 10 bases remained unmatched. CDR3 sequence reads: CASSLVTSGLYDEQFF. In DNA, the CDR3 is TGCGCCAGCAGCTTGGTCACTAGCGGTTTATACGATGAGCAGTTCTTC.

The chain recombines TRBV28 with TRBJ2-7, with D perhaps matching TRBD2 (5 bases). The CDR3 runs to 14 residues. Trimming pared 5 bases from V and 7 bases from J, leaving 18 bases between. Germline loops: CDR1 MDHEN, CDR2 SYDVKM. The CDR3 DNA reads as TGTGCCAGCAGTGGGCGGGTATCTCCTAGGGAGCAGTACTTC. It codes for CASSGRVSPREQYF. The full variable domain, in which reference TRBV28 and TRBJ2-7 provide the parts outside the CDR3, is DVKVTQSSRYLVKRTGEKVFLECVQDMDHENMFWYRQDPGLGLRLIYFSYDVKMKEKGDIPEGYSVSREKKERFSLILESASTNQTSMYLCASSGRVSPREQYFGPGTRLTVT.

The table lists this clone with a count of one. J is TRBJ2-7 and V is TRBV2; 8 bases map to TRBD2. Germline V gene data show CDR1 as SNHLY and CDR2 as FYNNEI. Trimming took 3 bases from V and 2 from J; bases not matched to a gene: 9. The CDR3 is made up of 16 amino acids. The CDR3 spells CASSDPASGLTYEQYF. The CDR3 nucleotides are TGTGCCAGCAGTGATCCGGCTAGCGGGCTGACCTACGAGCAGTACTTC.

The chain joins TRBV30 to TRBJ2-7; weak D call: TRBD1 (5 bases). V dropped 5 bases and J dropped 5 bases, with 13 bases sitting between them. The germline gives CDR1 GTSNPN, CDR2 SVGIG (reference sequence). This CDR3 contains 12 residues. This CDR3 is CAWGPVGDEQYF. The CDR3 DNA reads TGTGCCTGGGGCCCGGTAGGGGACGAGCAGTACTTC.

CDR3 amino acids: CASSVDGSATNEKLFF. DNA for the CDR3: TGTGCCAGCAGCGTGGACGGAAGTGCAACTAATGAAAAACTGTTTTTT. J is TRBJ1-4 and V is TRBV7-9; D ambiguous. This CDR3 contains 16 residues. The V end lost 5 bases, the J end lost 0 bases, and 13 bases lay between the germline ends. Germline loops: CDR1 SEHNR, CDR2 FQNEAQ (reference sequence).

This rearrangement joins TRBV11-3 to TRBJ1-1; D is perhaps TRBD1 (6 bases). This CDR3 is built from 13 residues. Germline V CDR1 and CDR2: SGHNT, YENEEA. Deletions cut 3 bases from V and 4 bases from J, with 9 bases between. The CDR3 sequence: CASSLGAVTEAFF. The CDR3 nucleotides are TGTGCCAGCAGCTTGGGGGCAGTCACTGAAGCTTTCTTT.

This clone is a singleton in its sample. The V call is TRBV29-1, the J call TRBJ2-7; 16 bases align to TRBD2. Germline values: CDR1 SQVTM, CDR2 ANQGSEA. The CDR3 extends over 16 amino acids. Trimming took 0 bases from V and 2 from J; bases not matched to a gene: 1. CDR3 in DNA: TGCAGCGTTGAAGAGGGACTAGCGGGAGGGACCTACGAGCAGTACTTC. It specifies CSVEEGLAGGTYEQYF.

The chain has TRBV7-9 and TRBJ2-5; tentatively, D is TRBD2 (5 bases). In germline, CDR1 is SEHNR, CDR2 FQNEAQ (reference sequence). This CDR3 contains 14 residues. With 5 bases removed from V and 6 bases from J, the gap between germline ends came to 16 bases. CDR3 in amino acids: CASSQDRGMKTQYF. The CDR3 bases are TGTGCCAGCAGCCAGGACCGAGGGATGAAGACCCAGTACTTC.